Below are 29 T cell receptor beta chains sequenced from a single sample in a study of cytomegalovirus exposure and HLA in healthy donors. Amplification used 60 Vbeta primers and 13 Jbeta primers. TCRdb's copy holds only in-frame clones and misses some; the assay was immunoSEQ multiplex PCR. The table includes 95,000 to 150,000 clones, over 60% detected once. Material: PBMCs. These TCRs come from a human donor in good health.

CDR3 loop: CASSQTGGRQPQHF. Written as DNA, the CDR3 is TGTGCCAGCAGCCAGACAGGGGGCCGTCAGCCCCAGCATTTT. The chain couples TRBV6-6 to TRBJ1-5, with 10 bases lining up with TRBD1. The V gene end was trimmed by 6 bases and the J gene end by 6 bases; junction bases not matched to a gene: 5. The CDR3 sequence is 14 residues long. Germline CDR1 and CDR2: MNHNY and SVGAGI (reference sequence).

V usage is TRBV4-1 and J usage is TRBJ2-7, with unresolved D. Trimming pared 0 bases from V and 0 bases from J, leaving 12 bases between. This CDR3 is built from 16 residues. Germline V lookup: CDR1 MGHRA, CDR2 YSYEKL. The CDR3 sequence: CASSQDRTLSSYEQYF. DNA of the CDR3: TGCGCCAGCAGCCAAGACAGAACACTAAGCTCCTACGAGCAGTACTTC.

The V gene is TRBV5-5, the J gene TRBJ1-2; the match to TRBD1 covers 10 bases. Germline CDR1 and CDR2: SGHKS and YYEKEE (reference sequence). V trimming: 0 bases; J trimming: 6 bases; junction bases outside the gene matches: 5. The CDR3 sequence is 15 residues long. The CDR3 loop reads CASSLAVGQGNGYTF. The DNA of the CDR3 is TGTGCCAGCAGCTTGGCCGTGGGACAGGGGAATGGCTACACCTTC. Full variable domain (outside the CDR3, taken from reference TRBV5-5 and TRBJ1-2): DAGVTQSPTHLIKTRGQQVTLRCSPISGHKSVSWYQQVLGQGPQFIFQYYEKEERGRGNFPDRFSARQFPNYSSELNVNALLLGDSALYLCASSLAVGQGNGYTFGSGTRLTVV.

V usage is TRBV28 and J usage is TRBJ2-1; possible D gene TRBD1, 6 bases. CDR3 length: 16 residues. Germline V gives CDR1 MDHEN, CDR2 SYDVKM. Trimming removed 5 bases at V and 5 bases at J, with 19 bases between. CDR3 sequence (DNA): TGTGCCAGCAGTACCCGCAGGGGCTCACTTGACAATGAGCAGTTCTTC. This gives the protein CASSTRRGSLDNEQFF.

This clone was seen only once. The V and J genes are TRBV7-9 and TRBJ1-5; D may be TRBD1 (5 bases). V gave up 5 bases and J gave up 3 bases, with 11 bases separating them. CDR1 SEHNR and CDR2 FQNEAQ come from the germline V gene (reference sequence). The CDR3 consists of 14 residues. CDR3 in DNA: TGTGCCAGCAGCCCCGGACAAATCAATCAGCCCCAGCATTTT. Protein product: CASSPGQINQPQHF. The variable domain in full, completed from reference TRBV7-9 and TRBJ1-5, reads DTGVSQNPRHKITKRGQNVTFRCDPISEHNRLYWYRQTLGQGPEFLTYFQNEAQLEKSRLLSDRFSAERPKGSFSTLEIQRTEQGDSAMYLCASSPGQINQPQHFGDGTRLSIL.

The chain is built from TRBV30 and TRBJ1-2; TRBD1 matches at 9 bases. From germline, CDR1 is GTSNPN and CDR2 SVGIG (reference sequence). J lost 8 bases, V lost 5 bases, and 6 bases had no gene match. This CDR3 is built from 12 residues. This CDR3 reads CAWQQGAGGYTF. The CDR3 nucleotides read TGTGCCTGGCAACAGGGGGCAGGCGGCTACACCTTC.

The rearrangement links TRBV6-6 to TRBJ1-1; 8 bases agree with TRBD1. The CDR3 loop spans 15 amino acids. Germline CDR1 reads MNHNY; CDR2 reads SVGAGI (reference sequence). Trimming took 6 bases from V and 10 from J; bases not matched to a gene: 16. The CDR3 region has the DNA TGTGCCAGCAGCTCCCTTTCGGCAGGGGGCATCGGAGCTTTCTTT. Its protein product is CASSSLSAGGIGAFF.

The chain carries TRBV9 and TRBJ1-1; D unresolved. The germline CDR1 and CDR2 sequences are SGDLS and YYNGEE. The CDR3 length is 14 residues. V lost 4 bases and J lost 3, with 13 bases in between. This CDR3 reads CASSPVVGDTEAFF. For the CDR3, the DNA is TGTGCCAGCAGCCCAGTGGTGGGAGACACTGAAGCTTTCTTT.

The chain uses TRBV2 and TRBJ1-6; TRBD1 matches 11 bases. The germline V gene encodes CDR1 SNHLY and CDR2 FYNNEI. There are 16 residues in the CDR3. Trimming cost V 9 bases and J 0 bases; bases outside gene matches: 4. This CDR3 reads CARSGTGGSYNSPLHF. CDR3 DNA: TGTGCCAGATCCGGGACAGGGGGCTCCTATAATTCACCCCTCCACTTT.

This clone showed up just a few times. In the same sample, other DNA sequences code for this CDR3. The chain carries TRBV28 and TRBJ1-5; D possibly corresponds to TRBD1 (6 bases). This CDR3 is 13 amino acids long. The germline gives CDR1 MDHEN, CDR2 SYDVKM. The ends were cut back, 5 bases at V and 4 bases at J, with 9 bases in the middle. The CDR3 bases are TGTGCCAGCAGTCGGACAGAAAATCAGCCCCAGCATTTT. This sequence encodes CASSRTENQPQHF.

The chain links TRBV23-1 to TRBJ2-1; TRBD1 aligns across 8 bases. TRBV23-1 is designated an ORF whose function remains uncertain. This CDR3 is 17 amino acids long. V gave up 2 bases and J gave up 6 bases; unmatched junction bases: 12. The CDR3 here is CASSQPKTGAYLNEQFF. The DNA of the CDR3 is TGCGCCAGCAGTCAACCCAAGACAGGGGCATACCTCAATGAGCAGTTCTTC.

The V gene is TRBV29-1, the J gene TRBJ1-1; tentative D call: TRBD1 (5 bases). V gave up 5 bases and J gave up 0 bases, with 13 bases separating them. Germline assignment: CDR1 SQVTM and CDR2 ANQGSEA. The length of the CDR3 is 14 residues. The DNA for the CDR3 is TGCAGCGTTACAAGGGGCCCGTTGAACACTGAAGCTTTCTTT. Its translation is CSVTRGPLNTEAFF.

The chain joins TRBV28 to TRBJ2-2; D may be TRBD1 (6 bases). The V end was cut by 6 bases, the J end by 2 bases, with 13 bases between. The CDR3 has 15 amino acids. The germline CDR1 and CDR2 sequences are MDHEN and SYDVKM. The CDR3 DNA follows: TGTGCCAGCAGGGTGGCCAGGGGTAACACCGGGGAGCTGTTTTTT. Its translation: CASRVARGNTGELFF.

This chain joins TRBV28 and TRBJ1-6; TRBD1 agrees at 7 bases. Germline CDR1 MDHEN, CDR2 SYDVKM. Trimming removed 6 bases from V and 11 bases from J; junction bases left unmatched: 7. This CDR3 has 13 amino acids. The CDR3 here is CASSRDSQTPLHF. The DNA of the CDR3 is TGTGCCAGCAGCAGGGACAGTCAAACACCCCTCCACTTT.

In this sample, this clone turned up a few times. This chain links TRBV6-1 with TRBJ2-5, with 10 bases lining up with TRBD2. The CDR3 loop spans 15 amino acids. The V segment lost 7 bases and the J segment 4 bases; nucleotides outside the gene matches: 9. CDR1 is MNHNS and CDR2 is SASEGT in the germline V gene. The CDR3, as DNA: TGTGCCAGCACCCTTAGCGGGAGGTTAGGAGAGACCCAGTACTTC. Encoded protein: CASTLSGRLGETQYF.

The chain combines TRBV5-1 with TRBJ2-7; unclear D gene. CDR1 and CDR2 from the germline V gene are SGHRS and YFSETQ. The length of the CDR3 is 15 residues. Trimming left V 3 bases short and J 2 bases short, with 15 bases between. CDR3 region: CASSSYDLATYEQYF. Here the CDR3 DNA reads TGCGCCAGCAGCTCATACGATTTAGCAACCTACGAGCAGTACTTC. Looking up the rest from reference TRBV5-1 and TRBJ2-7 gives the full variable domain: KAGVTQTPRYLIKTRGQQVTLSCSPISGHRSVSWYQQTPGQGLQFLFEYFSETQRNKGNFPGRFSGRQFSNSRSEMNVSTLELGDSALYLCASSSYDLATYEQYFGPGTRLTVT.

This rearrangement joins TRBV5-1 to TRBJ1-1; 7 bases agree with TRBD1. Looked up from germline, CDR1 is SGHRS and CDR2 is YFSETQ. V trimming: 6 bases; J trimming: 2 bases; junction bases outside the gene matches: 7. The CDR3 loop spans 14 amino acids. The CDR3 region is CASNPTGSNTEAFF. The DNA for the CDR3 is TGCGCCAGCAACCCGACAGGGAGTAACACTGAAGCTTTCTTT. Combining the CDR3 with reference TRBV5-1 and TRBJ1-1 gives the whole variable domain KAGVTQTPRYLIKTRGQQVTLSCSPISGHRSVSWYQQTPGQGLQFLFEYFSETQRNKGNFPGRFSGRQFSNSRSEMNVSTLELGDSALYLCASNPTGSNTEAFFGQGTRLTVV.

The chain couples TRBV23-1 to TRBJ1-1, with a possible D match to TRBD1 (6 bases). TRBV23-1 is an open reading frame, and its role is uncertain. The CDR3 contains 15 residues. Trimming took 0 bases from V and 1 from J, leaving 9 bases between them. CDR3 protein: CASSQSEGENTEAFF. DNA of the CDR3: TGCGCCAGCAGTCAATCAGAGGGGGAGAACACTGAAGCTTTCTTT.

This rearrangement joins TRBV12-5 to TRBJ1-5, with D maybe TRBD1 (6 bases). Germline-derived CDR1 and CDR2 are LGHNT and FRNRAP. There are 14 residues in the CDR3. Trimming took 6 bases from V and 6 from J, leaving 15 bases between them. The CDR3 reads CASGPGAESQPQHF. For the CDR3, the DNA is TGTGCTAGTGGCCCAGGGGCTGAGTCTCAGCCCCAGCATTTT.

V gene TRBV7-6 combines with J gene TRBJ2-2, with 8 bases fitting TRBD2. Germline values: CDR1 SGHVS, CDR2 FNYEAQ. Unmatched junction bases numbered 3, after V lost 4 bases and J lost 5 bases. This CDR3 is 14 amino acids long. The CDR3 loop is CASSSTSATGELFF. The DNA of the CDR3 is TGTGCCAGCAGCTCGACTAGCGCTACCGGGGAGCTGTTTTTT.

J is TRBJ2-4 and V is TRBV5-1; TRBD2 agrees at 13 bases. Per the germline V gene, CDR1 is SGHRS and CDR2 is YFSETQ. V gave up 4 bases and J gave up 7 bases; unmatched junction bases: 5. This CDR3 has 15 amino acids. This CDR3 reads CASSPRTSGSNIQYF. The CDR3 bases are TGCGCCAGCAGCCCGAGGACTAGCGGGAGTAACATTCAGTACTTC.

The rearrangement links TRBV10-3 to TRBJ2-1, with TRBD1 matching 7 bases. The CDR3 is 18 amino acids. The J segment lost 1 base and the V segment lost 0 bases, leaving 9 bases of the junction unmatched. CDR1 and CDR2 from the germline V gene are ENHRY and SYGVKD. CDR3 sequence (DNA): TGTGCCATCAGTGAGTCGATCTCGCGGACAGGTTCCTACAATGAGCAGTTCTTC. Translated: CAISESISRTGSYNEQFF.

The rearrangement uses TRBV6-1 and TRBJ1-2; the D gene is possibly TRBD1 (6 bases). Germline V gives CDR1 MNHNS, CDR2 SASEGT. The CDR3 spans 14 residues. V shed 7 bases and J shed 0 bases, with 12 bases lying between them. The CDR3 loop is CASNAGTTNYGYTF. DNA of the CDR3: TGTGCCAGCAACGCCGGGACAACTAACTATGGCTACACCTTC.

CDR3 protein: CASSQQGTNGELFF. Written as DNA, the CDR3 is TGCGCCAGCAGCCAACAGGGTACGAACGGGGAGCTGTTTTTT. This chain links TRBV5-1 with TRBJ2-2, with a tentative D call TRBD1 (6 bases). Trimming cost V 4 bases and J 7 bases, with 14 bases left between them. Germline CDR1 is SGHRS and CDR2 is YFSETQ. The CDR3 spans 14 residues.

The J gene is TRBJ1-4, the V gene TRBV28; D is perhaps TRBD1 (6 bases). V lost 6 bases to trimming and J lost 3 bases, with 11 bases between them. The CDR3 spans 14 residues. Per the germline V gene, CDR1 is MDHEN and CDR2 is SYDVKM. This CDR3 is CASRQDSPNEKLFF. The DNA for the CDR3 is TGTGCCAGCAGACAGGACAGCCCTAATGAAAAACTGTTTTTT. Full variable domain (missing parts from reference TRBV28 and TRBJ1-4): DVKVTQSSRYLVKRTGEKVFLECVQDMDHENMFWYRQDPGLGLRLIYFSYDVKMKEKGDIPEGYSVSREKKERFSLILESASTNQTSMYLCASRQDSPNEKLFFGSGTQLSVL.

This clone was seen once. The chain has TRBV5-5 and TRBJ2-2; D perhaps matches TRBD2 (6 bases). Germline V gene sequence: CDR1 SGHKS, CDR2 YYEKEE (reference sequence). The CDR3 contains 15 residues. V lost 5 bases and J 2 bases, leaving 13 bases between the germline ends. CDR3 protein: CASRRDLLNTGELFF. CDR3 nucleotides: TGTGCCAGCAGAAGGGACTTACTAAACACCGGGGAGCTGTTTTTT.

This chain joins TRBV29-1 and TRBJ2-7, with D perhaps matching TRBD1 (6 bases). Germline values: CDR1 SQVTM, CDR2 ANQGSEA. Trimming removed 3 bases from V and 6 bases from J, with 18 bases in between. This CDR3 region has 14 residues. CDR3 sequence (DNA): TGCAGCGTTGACACAGGGACGGGGAGAGGCGAGCAGTACTTC. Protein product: CSVDTGTGRGEQYF.

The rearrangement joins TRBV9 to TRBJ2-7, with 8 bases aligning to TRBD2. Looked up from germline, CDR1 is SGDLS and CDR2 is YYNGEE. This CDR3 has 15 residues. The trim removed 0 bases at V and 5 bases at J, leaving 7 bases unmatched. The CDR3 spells CASSVAGGPLNEQYF. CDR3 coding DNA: TGTGCCAGCAGCGTAGCGGGAGGGCCGTTGAACGAGCAGTACTTC.

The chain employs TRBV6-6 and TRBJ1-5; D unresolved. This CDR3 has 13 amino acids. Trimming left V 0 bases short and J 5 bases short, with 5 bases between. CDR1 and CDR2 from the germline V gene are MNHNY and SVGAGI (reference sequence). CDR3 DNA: TGTGCCAGCAGTTACTCGCGAGATCAGCCCCAGCATTTT. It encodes CASSYSRDQPQHF.